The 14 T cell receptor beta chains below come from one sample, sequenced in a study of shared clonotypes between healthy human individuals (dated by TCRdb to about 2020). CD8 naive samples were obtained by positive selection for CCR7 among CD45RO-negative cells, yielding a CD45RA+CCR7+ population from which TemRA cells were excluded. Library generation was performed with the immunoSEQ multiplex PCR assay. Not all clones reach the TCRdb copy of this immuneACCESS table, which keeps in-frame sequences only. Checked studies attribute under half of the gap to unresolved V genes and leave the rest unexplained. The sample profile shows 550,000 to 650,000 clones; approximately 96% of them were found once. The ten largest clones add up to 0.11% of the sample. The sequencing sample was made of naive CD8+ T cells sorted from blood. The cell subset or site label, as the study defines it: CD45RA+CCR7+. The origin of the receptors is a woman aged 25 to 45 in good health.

The CDR3 DNA is TGCAGCGGGTGGACAGGGCATGGCTACACCTTC. Translation: CSGWTGHGYTF. The genes are TRBV29-1 and TRBJ1-2, with 8 bases that match TRBD1. In germline, CDR1 is SQVTM, CDR2 ANQGSEA. This CDR3 region has 11 residues. Trimming at V came to 7 bases and at J to 6 bases, leaving 4 bases not matched to a gene. The full variable domain, in which reference TRBV29-1 and TRBJ1-2 provide the parts outside the CDR3, is SAVISQKPSRDICQRGTSLTIQCQVDSQVTMMFWYRQQPGQSLTLIATANQGSEATYESGFVIDKFPISRPNLTFSTLTVSNMSPEDSSIYLCSGWTGHGYTFGSGTRLTVV.

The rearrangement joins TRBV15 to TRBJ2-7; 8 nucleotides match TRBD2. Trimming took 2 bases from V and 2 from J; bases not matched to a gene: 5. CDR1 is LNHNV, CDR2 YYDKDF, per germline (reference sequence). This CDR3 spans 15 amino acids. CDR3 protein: CATSRSLAAPYEQYF. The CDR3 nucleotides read TGTGCCACCAGCAGATCACTAGCGGCCCCCTACGAGCAGTACTTC.

CDR3 sequence reads: CATPPGRALSYEQYF. The CDR3, as DNA: TGTGCCACACCCCCTGGGCGGGCCCTCTCCTACGAGCAGTACTTC. The chain links TRBV28 to TRBJ2-5, with D possibly matching TRBD2 (5 bases). The last part of the DNA fits TRBJ2-7 better; the J call may be wrong. The germline V gene has CDR1 MDHEN and CDR2 SYDVKM. The CDR3 is made up of 15 amino acids.

CDR3 residues: CASSILPEGEQYF. The CDR3 region has the DNA TGTGCCAGCAGTATCCTCCCAGAAGGCGAGCAGTACTTC. The chain carries TRBV27 and TRBJ2-7; D is ambiguous. The germline V gene encodes CDR1 MNHEY and CDR2 SMNVEV (reference sequence). Trimming stripped 5 bases from V and 6 bases from J, with 14 bases between. The CDR3 has 13 residues.

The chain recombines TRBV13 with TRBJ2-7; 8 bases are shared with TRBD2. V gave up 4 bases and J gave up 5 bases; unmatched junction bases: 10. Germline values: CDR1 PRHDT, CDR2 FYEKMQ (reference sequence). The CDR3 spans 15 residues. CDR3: CASSSSGTSMNEQYF. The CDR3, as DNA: TGTGCCAGCAGCTCCTCCGGGACTAGTATGAACGAGCAGTACTTC.

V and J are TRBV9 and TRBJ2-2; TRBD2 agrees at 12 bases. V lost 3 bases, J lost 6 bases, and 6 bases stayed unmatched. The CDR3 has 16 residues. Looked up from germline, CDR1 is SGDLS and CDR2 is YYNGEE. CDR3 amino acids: CASSDLAGGSPGELFF. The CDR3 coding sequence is TGTGCCAGCAGCGACCTAGCGGGAGGGAGCCCCGGGGAGCTGTTTTTT.

The CDR3 nucleotides read TGTGCCAGCAGCTTGGCCCTGGGCGCGAACACTGAAGCTTTCTTT. Its protein is CASSLALGANTEAFF. This rearrangement joins TRBV5-8 to TRBJ1-1; D gene uncertain. The V and J ends lost 0 bases and 1 base respectively, with 10 bases between them. The CDR3 is made up of 15 amino acids. Per germline, CDR1 SGHTS and CDR2 YDEGEE.

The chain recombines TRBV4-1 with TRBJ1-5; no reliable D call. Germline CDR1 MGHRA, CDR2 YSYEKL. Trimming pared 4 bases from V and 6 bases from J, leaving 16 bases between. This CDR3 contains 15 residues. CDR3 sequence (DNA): TGCGCCAGCAGCCCGACCCCGGGAGGTGGTCAGCCCCAGCATTTT. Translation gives CASSPTPGGGQPQHF.

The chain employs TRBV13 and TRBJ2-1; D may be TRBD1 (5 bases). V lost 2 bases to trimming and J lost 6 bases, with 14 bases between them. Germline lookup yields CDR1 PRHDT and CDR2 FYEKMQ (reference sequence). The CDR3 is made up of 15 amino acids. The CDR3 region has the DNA TGTGCCAGCAGCTTACAGGGTAGGGCTTTCAATGAGCAGTTCTTC. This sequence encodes CASSLQGRAFNEQFF. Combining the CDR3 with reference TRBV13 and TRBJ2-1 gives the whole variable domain AAGVIQSPRHLIKEKRETATLKCYPIPRHDTVYWYQQGPGQDPQFLISFYEKMQSDKGSIPDRFSAQQFSDYHSELNMSSLELGDSALYFCASSLQGRAFNEQFFGPGTRLTVL.

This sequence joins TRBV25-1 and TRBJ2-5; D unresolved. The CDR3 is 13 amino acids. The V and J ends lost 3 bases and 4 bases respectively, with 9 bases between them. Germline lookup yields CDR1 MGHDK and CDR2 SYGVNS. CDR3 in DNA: TGTGCCAGCAGTGATTTAATTGGAGAGACCCAGTACTTC. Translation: CASSDLIGETQYF. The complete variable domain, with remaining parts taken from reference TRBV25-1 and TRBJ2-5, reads EADIYQTPRYLVIGTGKKITLECSQTMGHDKMYWYQQDPGMELHLIHYSYGVNSTEKGDLSSESTVSRIRTEHFPLTLESARPSHTSQYLCASSDLIGETQYFGPGTRLLVL.

In DNA, the CDR3 is TGTGCCAGTAGTATAGAGGCTGCCTCTAGCACAGATACGCAGTATTTT. Its translation is CASSIEAASSTDTQYF. This sequence joins TRBV19 and TRBJ2-3; D unclear. Trimming cost V 0 bases and J 0 bases, with 10 bases left between them. Germline assignment: CDR1 LNHDA and CDR2 SQIVND (reference sequence). There are 16 residues in the CDR3.

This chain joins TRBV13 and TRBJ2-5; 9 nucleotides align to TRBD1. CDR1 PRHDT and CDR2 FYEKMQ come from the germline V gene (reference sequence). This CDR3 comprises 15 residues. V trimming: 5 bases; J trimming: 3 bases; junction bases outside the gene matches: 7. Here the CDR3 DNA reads TGTGCCAGCAGCCCGGTGGGGGACAGGGAAGAGACCCAGTACTTC. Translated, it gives CASSPVGDREETQYF. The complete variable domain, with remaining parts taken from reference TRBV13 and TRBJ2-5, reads AAGVIQSPRHLIKEKRETATLKCYPIPRHDTVYWYQQGPGQDPQFLISFYEKMQSDKGSIPDRFSAQQFSDYHSELNMSSLELGDSALYFCASSPVGDREETQYFGPGTRLLVL.

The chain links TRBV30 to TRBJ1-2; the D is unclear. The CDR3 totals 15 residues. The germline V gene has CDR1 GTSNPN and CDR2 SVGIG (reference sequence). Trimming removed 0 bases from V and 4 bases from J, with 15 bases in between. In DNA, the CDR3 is TGTGCCTGGAGTGTTCGACCGTTGAGCTCCTATGGCTACACCTTC. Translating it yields CAWSVRPLSSYGYTF.

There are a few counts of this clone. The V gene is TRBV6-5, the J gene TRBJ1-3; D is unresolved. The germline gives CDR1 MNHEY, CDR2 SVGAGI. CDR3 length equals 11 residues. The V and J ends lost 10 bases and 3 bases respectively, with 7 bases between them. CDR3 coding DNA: TGTGCCACCCACGATGGAAACACCATATATTTT. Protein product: CATHDGNTIYF.